Listed below are T cell receptor beta chains from one sample, sequenced in a study of CD8 T cells in ankylosing spondylitis. MiXCR, applied by TCRdb to the 5' RACE reads, yields one record per CDR3 protein. Of hundreds of thousands of distinct CDR3 sequences in the sample, 7% to 10% are singletons; the top ten hold more than 4%. Sequenced sample: blood, either unsorted or a sorted T cell fraction (not recorded which). These receptors were collected from a female donor with ankylosing spondylitis or in good health (not recorded which). Each CDR3 is given with its conserved first and last residue. A D gene is named only where the DNA matches it firmly. Size is stated for part of the rows, as once, few or many counts, or as a class when the clone is expanded.

j_gene: TRBJ2-1; v_gene: TRBV27; abundance: many; d_gene: -; CDR3nt: TGTGCCAGCAGCCGGCAGGGGCATGAGCAGTTCTTC; CDR3aa: CASSRQGHEQFF
j_gene: TRBJ1-1; v_gene: TRBV29-1; abundance: many; d_gene: -; CDR3nt: TGCAGCGTTGAACCGGGGCTTCCCCTTATGAACACTGAAGCTTTCTTT; CDR3aa: CSVEPGLPLMNTEAFF
j_gene: TRBJ2-7; v_gene: TRBV28; abundance: few; d_gene: -; CDR3nt: TGTGCCAGCAGTTTAGACAGCCCAGGAGGCTACGAGCAGTACTTC; CDR3aa: CASSLDSPGGYEQYF
j_gene: TRBJ2-2; v_gene: TRBV25-1; abundance: many; d_gene: TRBD1; CDR3nt: TGTGCCAGCACGTCCGGGACAGGGAAGGATTTTACGAACACCGGGGAGCTGTTTTTT; CDR3aa: CASTSGTGKDFTNTGELFF
j_gene: TRBJ1-5; v_gene: TRBV5-6; abundance: few; d_gene: -; CDR3nt: TGTGCCAGCAGCTTGGGACACGAGTATCAGCCCCAGCATTTT; CDR3aa: CASSLGHEYQPQHF
j_gene: TRBJ2-1; v_gene: TRBV6-1; abundance: many; d_gene: TRBD2; CDR3nt: TGTGCCAGCAGCCCGGGACTAGCCTCCAATGAGCAGTTCTTC; CDR3aa: CASSPGLASNEQFF
j_gene: TRBJ1-5; v_gene: TRBV6-1; abundance: few; d_gene: -; CDR3nt: TGTGCCAGCAATAGAGGGGCCGGCGGGAATCAGCCCCAGCATTTT; CDR3aa: CASNRGAGGNQPQHF
j_gene: TRBJ2-1; v_gene: TRBV24-1; abundance: many; d_gene: -; CDR3nt: TGTGCCACCAGTGAACGGGACTCCTACAATGAGCAGTTCTTC; CDR3aa: CATSERDSYNEQFF
j_gene: TRBJ1-2; v_gene: TRBV6-4; abundance: many; d_gene: TRBD1; CDR3nt: TGTGCCAGCAGTTCGACAGGGGTGGATGGCTACACCTTC; CDR3aa: CASSSTGVDGYTF
j_gene: TRBJ2-1; v_gene: TRBV29-1; abundance: many; d_gene: TRBD2; CDR3nt: TGCAGCGTTGAGGGCGGGAGGACCAACAATGAGCAGTTCTTC; CDR3aa: CSVEGGRTNNEQFF
j_gene: TRBJ2-3; v_gene: TRBV12-3/TRBV12-4; abundance: many; d_gene: -; CDR3nt: TGTGCCAGCACCCTGTCGAGAGGGACAGATACGCAGTATTTT; CDR3aa: CASTLSRGTDTQYF
j_gene: TRBJ2-2; v_gene: TRBV24-1; abundance: many; d_gene: TRBD2; CDR3nt: TGTGCCACCAGTGAGCTAGCGGGAGAGAGGACCGGGGAGCTGTTTTTT; CDR3aa: CATSELAGERTGELFF
j_gene: TRBJ1-1; v_gene: TRBV29-1; abundance: many; d_gene: -; CDR3nt: TGCAGCGTTGAAGTAGCCCGCACTGAAGCTTTCTTT; CDR3aa: CSVEVARTEAFF
j_gene: TRBJ1-1; v_gene: TRBV20-1; abundance: -; d_gene: -; CDR3nt: TGCAGTGCTAAACTAAGACAGCGCCCGAACACTGAAGCTTTCTTT; CDR3aa: CSAKLRQRPNTEAFF
j_gene: TRBJ1-1; v_gene: TRBV10-3; abundance: many; d_gene: -; CDR3nt: TGTGCCATCAGTGAGGGGACACCGGAAGCTTTCTTT; CDR3aa: CAISEGTPEAFF
j_gene: TRBJ1-1; v_gene: TRBV12-3/TRBV12-4; abundance: many; d_gene: -; CDR3nt: TGTGCCAGCAGCTTTCCCGGGGCGGCGGACGAAGCTTTCTTT; CDR3aa: CASSFPGAADEAFF
j_gene: TRBJ2-7; v_gene: TRBV30; abundance: many; d_gene: -; CDR3nt: TGTGCCTGGAGTGTCCGGACACTTTCCGGCGAGCAGTACTTC; CDR3aa: CAWSVRTLSGEQYF
j_gene: TRBJ2-3; v_gene: TRBV7-2; abundance: -; d_gene: -; CDR3nt: TGTGCCAGCAGCTTAGGGAGTCGAAAATACACAGATACGCAGTATTTT; CDR3aa: CASSLGSRKYTDTQYF
j_gene: TRBJ2-5; v_gene: TRBV20-1; abundance: many; d_gene: -; CDR3nt: TGCAGTGCTAGACCGGACCTCCTCCCTGGGGAGACCCAGTACTTC; CDR3aa: CSARPDLLPGETQYF
j_gene: TRBJ2-1; v_gene: TRBV20-1; abundance: -; d_gene: TRBD1; CDR3nt: TGCTGTGCTAGAACGGGACAGTCAAATGTGGCCTACAATGAGCAGTTCTTC; CDR3aa: CCARTGQSNVAYNEQFF
j_gene: TRBJ2-1; v_gene: TRBV6-1; abundance: many; d_gene: -; CDR3nt: TGTGCCAGCAGTGAAGCGCCCAGCGGTGTGTGGAATGAGCAGTTCTTC; CDR3aa: CASSEAPSGVWNEQFF
j_gene: TRBJ2-1; v_gene: TRBV12-3/TRBV12-4; abundance: many; d_gene: TRBD2; CDR3nt: TGTGCCAGCAGTTTACGTCTAGCGGGTTTCAATGAGCAGTTCTTC; CDR3aa: CASSLRLAGFNEQFF
j_gene: TRBJ2-3; v_gene: TRBV28; abundance: many; d_gene: -; CDR3nt: TGTGCCAGCAGTTTGGACGGGGCCACAGATACGCAGTATTTT; CDR3aa: CASSLDGATDTQYF
j_gene: TRBJ2-5; v_gene: TRBV6-5; abundance: many; d_gene: -; CDR3nt: TGTGCCAGCAGTTACCCACGGGGGAGCGGAGAGACCCAGTACTTC; CDR3aa: CASSYPRGSGETQYF
j_gene: TRBJ1-1; v_gene: TRBV15; abundance: -; d_gene: -; CDR3nt: TGTGCCACCAGCACCCCCAGGGTGAACACTGAAGCTTTCTTT; CDR3aa: CATSTPRVNTEAFF
j_gene: TRBJ2-7; v_gene: TRBV28; abundance: many; d_gene: -; CDR3nt: TGTGCCAGCAGTTTCAGGGAGCAGTACTTC; CDR3aa: CASSFREQYF
j_gene: TRBJ2-5; v_gene: TRBV29-1; abundance: -; d_gene: TRBD1; CDR3nt: TGCAGCGTTGGAGACAGGGATTACCCCGAGACCCAGTACTTC; CDR3aa: CSVGDRDYPETQYF
j_gene: TRBJ2-2; v_gene: TRBV7-8; abundance: few; d_gene: TRBD1; CDR3nt: TGTGCCAGCAGCCCCGACAGGGATCTGGGCGGGGAGCTGTTTTTT; CDR3aa: CASSPDRDLGGELFF
j_gene: TRBJ2-3; v_gene: TRBV29-1; abundance: many; d_gene: TRBD2; CDR3nt: TGCAGCACCCGAGCCGGGACTAGCGGGACAGATACGCAGTATTTT; CDR3aa: CSTRAGTSGTDTQYF
j_gene: TRBJ2-1; v_gene: TRBV20-1; abundance: many; d_gene: TRBD2; CDR3nt: TGCAGTGCTAGGGTGGCGGGGGGTTTATACAATGAGCAGTTCTTC; CDR3aa: CSARVAGGLYNEQFF
j_gene: TRBJ1-6; v_gene: TRBV7-2; abundance: many; d_gene: -; CDR3nt: TGTGCCAGCAGCTTTACAGGGTCGAATTCACCCCTCCACTTT; CDR3aa: CASSFTGSNSPLHF
j_gene: TRBJ2-3; v_gene: TRBV5-1; abundance: many; d_gene: TRBD2; CDR3nt: TGCGCCAGCAGCTCCCTTTCAGCGGGAGTTACGCAGTATTTT; CDR3aa: CASSSLSAGVTQYF
j_gene: TRBJ1-4; v_gene: TRBV20-1; abundance: many; d_gene: -; CDR3nt: TGCAGTGGAACACAGGGCTGGGGTGAAAAACTGTTTTTT; CDR3aa: CSGTQGWGEKLFF
j_gene: TRBJ1-1; v_gene: TRBV12-5; abundance: many; d_gene: -; CDR3nt: TGTGCTAGTGGTCATGGTGCGGGGGATAACACTGAAGCTTTCTTT; CDR3aa: CASGHGAGDNTEAFF
j_gene: TRBJ2-7; v_gene: TRBV28; abundance: many; d_gene: TRBD2; CDR3nt: TGTGCCAGCAGTCCCGGACTAGCGGGAGGGCCTTTTTACGAGCAGTACTTC; CDR3aa: CASSPGLAGGPFYEQYF
j_gene: TRBJ1-5; v_gene: TRBV4-3; abundance: many; d_gene: -; CDR3nt: TGCGCCAGCAGCCAAGATCGAAGTGGTCAGCCCCAGCATTTT; CDR3aa: CASSQDRSGQPQHF
j_gene: TRBJ2-1; v_gene: TRBV5-6; abundance: many; d_gene: TRBD2; CDR3nt: TGTGCCAGCAGCACGGGACTAGCATCCCTCTACAATGAGCAGTTCTTC; CDR3aa: CASSTGLASLYNEQFF
j_gene: TRBJ2-6; v_gene: TRBV4-3; abundance: many; d_gene: -; CDR3nt: TGCGCCAGCAGCCAAGATCTGGGAACTGGGGCCAACGTCCTGACTTTC; CDR3aa: CASSQDLGTGANVLTF
j_gene: TRBJ2-1; v_gene: TRBV5-1; abundance: many; d_gene: -; CDR3nt: TGCGCCAGCAGTTCGGACGGATACAATGAGCAGTTCTTC; CDR3aa: CASSSDGYNEQFF
j_gene: TRBJ1-1; v_gene: TRBV11-3; abundance: many; d_gene: TRBD1; CDR3nt: TGTGCCAGCAGCTGGGACAGGAGCACTGAAGCTTTCTTT; CDR3aa: CASSWDRSTEAFF
j_gene: TRBJ2-7; v_gene: TRBV7-2; abundance: few; d_gene: -; CDR3nt: TGTGCCAGCACCCGGGTGGAATACGAGCAGTACTTC; CDR3aa: CASTRVEYEQYF
j_gene: TRBJ2-1; v_gene: TRBV4-3; abundance: many; d_gene: TRBD2; CDR3nt: TGCGCCAGCAGCCAACTTAGCGGGATCGATCACAATGAGCAGTTCTTC; CDR3aa: CASSQLSGIDHNEQFF
j_gene: TRBJ2-1; v_gene: TRBV12-3/TRBV12-4; abundance: many; d_gene: TRBD1; CDR3nt: TGTGCCAGCAGTTGGGACAGGGTGGATGAGCAGTTCTTC; CDR3aa: CASSWDRVDEQFF
j_gene: TRBJ1-4; v_gene: TRBV20-1; abundance: -; d_gene: TRBD1; CDR3nt: TGCAGTGCTAGGGGTGGCGACAGGGCCCCGTTTTTT; CDR3aa: CSARGGDRAPFF
j_gene: TRBJ2-1; v_gene: TRBV29-1; abundance: many; d_gene: TRBD2; CDR3nt: TGCAGCGTTGAAGGTAGTAGCGGGAGACCCTACAATGAGCAGTTCTTC; CDR3aa: CSVEGSSGRPYNEQFF
j_gene: TRBJ2-3; v_gene: TRBV20-1; abundance: many; d_gene: -; CDR3nt: TGCAGTGCTAGGGGTAGCGGCACAGATACGCAGTATTTT; CDR3aa: CSARGSGTDTQYF
j_gene: TRBJ2-7; v_gene: TRBV11-2; abundance: many; d_gene: -; CDR3nt: TGTGCCAGCAGCTTAACCCCAGGAGGTGATAAGTTC; CDR3aa: CASSLTPGGDKF
j_gene: TRBJ2-7; v_gene: TRBV5-1; abundance: few; d_gene: -; CDR3nt: TGCGCCAGCAGCTTGGGGCTATCCGAGCAGTACTTC; CDR3aa: CASSLGLSEQYF
j_gene: TRBJ2-7; v_gene: TRBV15; abundance: many; d_gene: TRBD1; CDR3nt: TGTGCCACCAGCAGGGGACAGCCGCCCTACGAGCAGTACTTC; CDR3aa: CATSRGQPPYEQYF
j_gene: TRBJ1-1; v_gene: TRBV20-1; abundance: many; d_gene: -; CDR3nt: TGCAGTGCTAGACTCCCGGGCAGGCCTAACACTGAAGCTTTCTTT; CDR3aa: CSARLPGRPNTEAFF
j_gene: TRBJ2-1; v_gene: TRBV20-1; abundance: many; d_gene: -; CDR3nt: TGCAGTGCTAGCTCTCTCCGCCTTTACAATGAGCAGTTCTTC; CDR3aa: CSASSLRLYNEQFF
j_gene: TRBJ2-2; v_gene: TRBV19; abundance: many; d_gene: TRBD2; CDR3nt: TGTGCCAGTTTTGATAGCGGGAGAGCCCCCACCGGGGAGCTGTTTTTT; CDR3aa: CASFDSGRAPTGELFF
j_gene: TRBJ1-2; v_gene: TRBV28; abundance: many; d_gene: -; CDR3nt: TGTGCCAGCAGTTTAGCCAGGGCGGGCTACACCTTC; CDR3aa: CASSLARAGYTF
j_gene: TRBJ2-5; v_gene: TRBV3-1; abundance: many; d_gene: TRBD2; CDR3nt: TGTGCCAGCAGCCATACTCTCGGGGGGGAGACCCAGTACTTC; CDR3aa: CASSHTLGGETQYF
j_gene: TRBJ2-7; v_gene: TRBV18; abundance: many; d_gene: TRBD1; CDR3nt: TGTGCCAGCTCAGGGCAGGGGGAAAACGAGCAGTACTTC; CDR3aa: CASSGQGENEQYF